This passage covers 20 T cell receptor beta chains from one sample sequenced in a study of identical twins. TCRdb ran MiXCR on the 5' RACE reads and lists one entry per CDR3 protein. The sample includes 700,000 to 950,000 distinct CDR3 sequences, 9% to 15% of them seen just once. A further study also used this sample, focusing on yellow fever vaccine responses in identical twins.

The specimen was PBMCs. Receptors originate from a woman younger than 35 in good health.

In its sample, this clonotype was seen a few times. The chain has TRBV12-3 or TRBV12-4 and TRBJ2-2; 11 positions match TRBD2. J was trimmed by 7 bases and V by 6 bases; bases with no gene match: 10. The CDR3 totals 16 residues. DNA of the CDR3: TGTGCCAGCAGAATTAGCGGGAGGGCCTGGAACGGGGAGCTGTTTTTT. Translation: CASRISGRAWNGELFF.

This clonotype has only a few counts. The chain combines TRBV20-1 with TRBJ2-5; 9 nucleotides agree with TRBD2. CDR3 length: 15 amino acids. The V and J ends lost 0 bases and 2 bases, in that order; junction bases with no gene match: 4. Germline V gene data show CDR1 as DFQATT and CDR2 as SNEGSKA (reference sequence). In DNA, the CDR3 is TGCAGTGCTAGAGACGCGACTAGCGGACAAGAGACCCAGTACTTC. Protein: CSARDATSGQETQYF.

The CDR3 DNA reads as TGTGCCATCGCCGGGGGGGGATACGAGCAGTACTTC. The encoded protein is CAIAGGGYEQYF. The chain carries TRBV10-3 and TRBJ2-7; TRBD2 matches 8 bases. The CDR3 extends over 12 amino acids. Germline CDR1 reads ENHRY; CDR2 reads SYGVKD. The ends lost 8 bases at V and 4 bases at J; junction bases unmatched: 4.

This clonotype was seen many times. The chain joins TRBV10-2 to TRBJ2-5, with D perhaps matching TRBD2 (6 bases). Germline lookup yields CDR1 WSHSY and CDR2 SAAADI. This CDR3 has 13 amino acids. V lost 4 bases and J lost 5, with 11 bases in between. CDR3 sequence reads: CASSVGGWETQYF. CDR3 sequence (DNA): TGCGCCAGCAGTGTAGGAGGGTGGGAGACCCAGTACTTC.

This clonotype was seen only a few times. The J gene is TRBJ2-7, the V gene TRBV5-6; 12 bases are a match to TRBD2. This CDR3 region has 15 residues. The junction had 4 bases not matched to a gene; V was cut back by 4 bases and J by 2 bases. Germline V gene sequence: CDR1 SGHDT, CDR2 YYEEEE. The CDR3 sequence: CASSIRLAGAYEQYF. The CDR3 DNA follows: TGTGCCAGCAGCATCCGACTAGCGGGAGCCTACGAGCAGTACTTC.

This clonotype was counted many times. The DNA for the CDR3 is TGTGCCAGCAGCTTAGCAGCCGGGGAAAAACTGTTTTTT. Its translation is CASSLAAGEKLFF. The rearrangement links TRBV7-9 to TRBJ1-4; no definite D call. In germline, CDR1 is SEHNR, CDR2 FQNEAQ (reference sequence). The CDR3 has 13 residues. Trimming removed 0 bases from V and 8 bases from J, with 7 bases in between.

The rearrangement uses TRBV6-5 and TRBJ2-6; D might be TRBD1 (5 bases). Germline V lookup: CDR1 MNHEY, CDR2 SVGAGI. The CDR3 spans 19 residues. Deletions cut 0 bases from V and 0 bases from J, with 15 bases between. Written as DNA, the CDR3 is TGTGCCAGCAGTTACTCGTCAGTCAGGGTTCGCTCTGGGGCCAACGTCCTGACTTTC. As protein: CASSYSSVRVRSGANVLTF.

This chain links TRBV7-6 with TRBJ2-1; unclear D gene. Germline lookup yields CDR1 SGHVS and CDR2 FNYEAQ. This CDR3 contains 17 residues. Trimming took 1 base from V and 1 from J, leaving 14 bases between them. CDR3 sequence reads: CASSLGDWKGSYNEQFF. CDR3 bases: TGTGCCAGCAGCTTAGGCGACTGGAAAGGGTCCTACAATGAGCAGTTCTTC.

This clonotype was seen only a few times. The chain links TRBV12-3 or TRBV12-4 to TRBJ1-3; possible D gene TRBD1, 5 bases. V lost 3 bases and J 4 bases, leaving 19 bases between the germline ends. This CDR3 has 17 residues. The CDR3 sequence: CASSFRLGGGSGNTIYF. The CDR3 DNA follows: TGTGCCAGCAGTTTTCGTCTTGGCGGGGGATCGGGAAACACCATATATTTT.

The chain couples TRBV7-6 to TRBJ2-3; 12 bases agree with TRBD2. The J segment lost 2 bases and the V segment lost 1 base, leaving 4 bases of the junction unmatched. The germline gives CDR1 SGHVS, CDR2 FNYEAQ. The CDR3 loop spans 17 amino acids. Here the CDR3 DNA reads TGTGCCAGCAGCTTAGAAACTAGCGGGGGGAACACAGATACGCAGTATTTT. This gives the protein CASSLETSGGNTDTQYF.

The CDR3 nucleotides read TGCGCCAGCAGTTATCGGGCGAGCGCCCTAGAATCCTACGAGCAGTACTTC. It yields the protein CASSYRASALESYEQYF. The chain uses TRBV5-1 and TRBJ2-7; no clear D. Trimming stripped 5 bases from V and 1 base from J, with 22 bases between. The V gene's germline CDR1 is SGHRS and CDR2 YFSETQ. This CDR3 comprises 17 residues. Full variable domain (remainder filled in from reference TRBV5-1 and TRBJ2-7): KAGVTQTPRYLIKTRGQQVTLSCSPISGHRSVSWYQQTPGQGLQFLFEYFSETQRNKGNFPGRFSGRQFSNSRSEMNVSTLELGDSALYLCASSYRASALESYEQYFGPGTRLTVT.

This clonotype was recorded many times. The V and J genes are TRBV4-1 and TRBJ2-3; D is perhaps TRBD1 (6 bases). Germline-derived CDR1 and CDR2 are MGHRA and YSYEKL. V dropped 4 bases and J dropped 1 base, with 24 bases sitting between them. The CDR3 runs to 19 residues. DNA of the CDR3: TGCGCCAGCAGCCTCGTCAGTCCAAAGCCGGGACACCGCACAGATACGCAGTATTTT. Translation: CASSLVSPKPGHRTDTQYF.

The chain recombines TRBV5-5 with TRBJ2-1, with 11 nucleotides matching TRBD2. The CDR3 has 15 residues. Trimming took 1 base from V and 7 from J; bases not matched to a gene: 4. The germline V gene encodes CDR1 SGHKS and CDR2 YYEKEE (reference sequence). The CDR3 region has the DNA TGTGCCAGCAGCTTGTTCTCTAGCGGGGGGAATGAGCAGTTCTTC. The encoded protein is CASSLFSSGGNEQFF.

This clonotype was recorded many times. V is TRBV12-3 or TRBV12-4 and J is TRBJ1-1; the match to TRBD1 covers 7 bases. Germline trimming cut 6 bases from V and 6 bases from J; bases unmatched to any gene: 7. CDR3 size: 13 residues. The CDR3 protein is CASSPTGVAEAFF. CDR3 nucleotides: TGTGCCAGCAGCCCAACAGGGGTGGCTGAAGCTTTCTTT.

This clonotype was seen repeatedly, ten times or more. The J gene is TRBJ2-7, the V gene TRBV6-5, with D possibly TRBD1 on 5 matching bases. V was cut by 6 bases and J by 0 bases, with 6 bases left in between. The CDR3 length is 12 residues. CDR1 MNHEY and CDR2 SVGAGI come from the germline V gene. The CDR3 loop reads CASRQDSYEQYF. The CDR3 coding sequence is TGTGCCAGCAGACAGGACTCCTACGAGCAGTACTTC.

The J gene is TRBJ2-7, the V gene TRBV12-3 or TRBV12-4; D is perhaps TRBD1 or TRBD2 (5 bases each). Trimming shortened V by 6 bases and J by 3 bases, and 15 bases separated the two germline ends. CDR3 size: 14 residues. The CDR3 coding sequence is TGTGCCAGCAGCCTAACCCTGGGGGTCTACGAGCAGTACTTC. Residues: CASSLTLGVYEQYF.

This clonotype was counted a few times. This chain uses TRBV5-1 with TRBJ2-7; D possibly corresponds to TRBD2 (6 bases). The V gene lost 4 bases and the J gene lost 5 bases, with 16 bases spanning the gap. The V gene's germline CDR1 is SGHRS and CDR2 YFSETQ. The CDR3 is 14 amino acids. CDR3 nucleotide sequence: TGCGCCAGCAGCCCGACGTTTCGGGGGAACGAGCAGTACTTC. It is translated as CASSPTFRGNEQYF.

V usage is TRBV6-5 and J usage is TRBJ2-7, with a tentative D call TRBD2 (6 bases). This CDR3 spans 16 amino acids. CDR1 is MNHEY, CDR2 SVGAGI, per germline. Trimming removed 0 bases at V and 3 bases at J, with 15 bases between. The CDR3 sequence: CASSYSTRETHYEQYF. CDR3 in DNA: TGTGCCAGCAGTTACTCGACCCGGGAGACCCACTACGAGCAGTACTTC.

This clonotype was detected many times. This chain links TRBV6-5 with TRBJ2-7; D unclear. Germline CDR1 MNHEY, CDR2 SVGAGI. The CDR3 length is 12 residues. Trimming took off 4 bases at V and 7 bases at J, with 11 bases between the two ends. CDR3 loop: CASSSSVGEQYV. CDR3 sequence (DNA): TGTGCCAGCAGTTCCTCAGTTGGTGAGCAGTACGTC.

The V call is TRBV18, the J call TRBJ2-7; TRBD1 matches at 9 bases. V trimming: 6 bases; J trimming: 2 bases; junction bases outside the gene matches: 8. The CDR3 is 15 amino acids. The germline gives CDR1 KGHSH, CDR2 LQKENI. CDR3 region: CASSHTGGLTYEQYV. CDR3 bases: TGTGCCAGCTCCCACACAGGGGGCTTAACCTACGAGCAGTACGTC.